The entry below describes one T cell receptor (beta chain). Its antigen is unidentified. Different DNA sequences within this sample yield the same CDR3. Naive CD8 cells were CD45RO-negative, positively selected for CCR7, excluding terminally differentiated effector memory CD45RA+ cells. Here immunoSEQ multiplex PCR was the method, and the copy in TCRdb shows in-frame clones only, minus some. The sample contains roughly 590,000 clones, just under 97% of which appear only once. This sample is drawn from a study of shared clonotypes between healthy human individuals. Study-level findings and limits: Generally, naive subsets (rather than memory subsets) showed larger estimated richness.

Trimming took 3 bases from V and 3 from J, leaving 9 bases between them. The CDR3 length is 13 residues. Germline assignment: CDR1 MNHNY and CDR2 SVGAGI (reference sequence). The sequence derives from a woman aged 25 to 45 in good health. Source material: naive CD8+ T cells sorted from blood. This sequence joins TRBV6-6 and TRBJ2-7, with D hard to call. CDR3 in DNA: TGTGCCAGCAGTTATGGGAACAACTACGAGCAGTACTTC. The encoded protein is CASSYGNNYEQYF.